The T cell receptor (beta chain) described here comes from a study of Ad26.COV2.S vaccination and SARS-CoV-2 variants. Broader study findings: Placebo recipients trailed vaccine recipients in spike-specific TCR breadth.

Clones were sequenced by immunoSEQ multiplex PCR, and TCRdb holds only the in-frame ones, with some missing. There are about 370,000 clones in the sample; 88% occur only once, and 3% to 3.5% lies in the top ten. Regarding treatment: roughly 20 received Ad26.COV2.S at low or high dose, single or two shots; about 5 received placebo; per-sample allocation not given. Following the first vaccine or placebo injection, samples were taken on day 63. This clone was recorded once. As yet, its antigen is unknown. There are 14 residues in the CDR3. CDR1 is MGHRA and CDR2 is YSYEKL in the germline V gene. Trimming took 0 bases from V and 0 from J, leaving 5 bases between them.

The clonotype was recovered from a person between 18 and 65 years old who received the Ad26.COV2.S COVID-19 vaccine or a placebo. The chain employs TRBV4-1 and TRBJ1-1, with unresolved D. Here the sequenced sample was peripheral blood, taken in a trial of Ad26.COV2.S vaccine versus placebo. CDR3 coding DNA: TGCGCCAGCAGCCAAGATGGTCTGAACACTGAAGCTTTCTTT. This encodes CASSQDGLNTEAFF.